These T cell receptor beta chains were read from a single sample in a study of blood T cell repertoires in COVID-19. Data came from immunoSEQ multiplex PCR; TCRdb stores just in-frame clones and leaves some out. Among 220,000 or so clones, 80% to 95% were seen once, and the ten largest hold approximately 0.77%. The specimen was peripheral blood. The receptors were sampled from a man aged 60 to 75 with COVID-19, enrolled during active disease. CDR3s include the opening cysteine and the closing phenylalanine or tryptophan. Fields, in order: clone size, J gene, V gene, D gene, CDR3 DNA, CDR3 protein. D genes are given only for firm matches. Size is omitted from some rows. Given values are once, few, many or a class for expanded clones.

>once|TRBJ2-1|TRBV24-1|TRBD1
TGTGCCACCAGTGACGGGGGACAGGGGTACTACAATGAGCAGTTCTTC
CATSDGGQGYYNEQFF
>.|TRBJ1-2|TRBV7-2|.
TGTGCCAGCAGCTTAGGGCTCAGGGGTGGTTATGGCTACACCTTC
CASSLGLRGGYGYTF
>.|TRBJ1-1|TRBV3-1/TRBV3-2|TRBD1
TGTGCCAGCAGCCAGGGACAGCCGAACACTGAAGCTTTCTTT
CASSQGQPNTEAFF
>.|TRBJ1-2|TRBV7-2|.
TGTGCCAGCAGCTTTGCGGGTGACGGCTACACCTTC
CASSFAGDGYTF
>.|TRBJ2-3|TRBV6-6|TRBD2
TGTGCCAGCAGTCCCGGACTAGCGGGATTTTTTTCCCGCCGACGCACAGATACGCAGTATTTT
CASSPGLAGFFSRRRTDTQYF
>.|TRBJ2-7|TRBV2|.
TGTGCCTCCCACCCACCCGGGACACAAACCTACGAGCAGTACTTC
CASHPPGTQTYEQYF
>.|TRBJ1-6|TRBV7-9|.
TGTGCCAGCAGTCTCTTATCCTATAATTCACCCCTCCACTTT
CASSLLSYNSPLHF
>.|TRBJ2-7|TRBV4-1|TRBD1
TGCGCCAGCAGCCAAGATCAGGGGGCCCGGGAGCAGTACTTC
CASSQDQGAREQYF
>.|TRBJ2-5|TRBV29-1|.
TGCAGCGTTGTGAAAGGGGCGGAAGAGACCCAGTACTTC
CSVVKGAEETQYF
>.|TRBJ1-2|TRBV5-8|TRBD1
TGTGCCAGCAGCTTCCCGACAGGGTCCCGTGGCTACACCTTC
CASSFPTGSRGYTF
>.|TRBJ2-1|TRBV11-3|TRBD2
TGTGCCAGCAGCGCAAACCGTGGACTAGCGGGAGACGAGCAGTTCTTC
CASSANRGLAGDEQFF
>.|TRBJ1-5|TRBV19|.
TGTGCCAGTACTACCGGACAAATGAGCAATCAGCCCCAGCATTTT
CASTTGQMSNQPQHF
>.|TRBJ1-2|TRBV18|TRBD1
TGTGCCAGCTCACCAGACAGGGGGCGCGGCTATGGCTACACCTTC
CASSPDRGRGYGYTF
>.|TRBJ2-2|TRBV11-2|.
TGTGCCAGCAGCCCGGCGGTCACCGGGGAGCTGTTTTTT
CASSPAVTGELFF
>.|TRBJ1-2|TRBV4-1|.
TGCGCCAGCAGCCAAGATTGGGCGCCGACGGTTATGCGAAACTATGGCTACACCTTC
CASSQDWAPTVMRNYGYTF
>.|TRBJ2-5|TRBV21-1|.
TGTGCCAGCAGCAATAGACCAGGGCAAGAGACCCAGTACTTC
CASSNRPGQETQYF
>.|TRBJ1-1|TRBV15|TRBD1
TGTGCCACCAGCAGGGGACAGGGGGCCGCTGAAGCTTTCTTT
CATSRGQGAAEAFF
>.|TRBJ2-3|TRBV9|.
TGTGCCAGCAGCGTATGGGGCTCCTCCACAGATACGCAGTATTTT
CASSVWGSSTDTQYF
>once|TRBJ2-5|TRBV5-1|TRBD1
TGCGCCACCCGGAGGACAGGAGCCCAAGAGACCCAGTACTTC
CATRRTGAQETQYF
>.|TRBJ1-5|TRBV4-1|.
TGCGCCAGCAGCCAAGGTCTAGCGCAGCCCCAGCATTTT
CASSQGLAQPQHF
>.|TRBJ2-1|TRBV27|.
TGTGCCAGCAGGATTTATAGCGGAGCCCCCTACAATGAGCAGTTCTTC
CASRIYSGAPYNEQFF
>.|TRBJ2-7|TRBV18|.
TGTGCCAGCTCACCACCAACAGGAGGACAGAGTGAGCAGTACTTC
CASSPPTGGQSEQYF